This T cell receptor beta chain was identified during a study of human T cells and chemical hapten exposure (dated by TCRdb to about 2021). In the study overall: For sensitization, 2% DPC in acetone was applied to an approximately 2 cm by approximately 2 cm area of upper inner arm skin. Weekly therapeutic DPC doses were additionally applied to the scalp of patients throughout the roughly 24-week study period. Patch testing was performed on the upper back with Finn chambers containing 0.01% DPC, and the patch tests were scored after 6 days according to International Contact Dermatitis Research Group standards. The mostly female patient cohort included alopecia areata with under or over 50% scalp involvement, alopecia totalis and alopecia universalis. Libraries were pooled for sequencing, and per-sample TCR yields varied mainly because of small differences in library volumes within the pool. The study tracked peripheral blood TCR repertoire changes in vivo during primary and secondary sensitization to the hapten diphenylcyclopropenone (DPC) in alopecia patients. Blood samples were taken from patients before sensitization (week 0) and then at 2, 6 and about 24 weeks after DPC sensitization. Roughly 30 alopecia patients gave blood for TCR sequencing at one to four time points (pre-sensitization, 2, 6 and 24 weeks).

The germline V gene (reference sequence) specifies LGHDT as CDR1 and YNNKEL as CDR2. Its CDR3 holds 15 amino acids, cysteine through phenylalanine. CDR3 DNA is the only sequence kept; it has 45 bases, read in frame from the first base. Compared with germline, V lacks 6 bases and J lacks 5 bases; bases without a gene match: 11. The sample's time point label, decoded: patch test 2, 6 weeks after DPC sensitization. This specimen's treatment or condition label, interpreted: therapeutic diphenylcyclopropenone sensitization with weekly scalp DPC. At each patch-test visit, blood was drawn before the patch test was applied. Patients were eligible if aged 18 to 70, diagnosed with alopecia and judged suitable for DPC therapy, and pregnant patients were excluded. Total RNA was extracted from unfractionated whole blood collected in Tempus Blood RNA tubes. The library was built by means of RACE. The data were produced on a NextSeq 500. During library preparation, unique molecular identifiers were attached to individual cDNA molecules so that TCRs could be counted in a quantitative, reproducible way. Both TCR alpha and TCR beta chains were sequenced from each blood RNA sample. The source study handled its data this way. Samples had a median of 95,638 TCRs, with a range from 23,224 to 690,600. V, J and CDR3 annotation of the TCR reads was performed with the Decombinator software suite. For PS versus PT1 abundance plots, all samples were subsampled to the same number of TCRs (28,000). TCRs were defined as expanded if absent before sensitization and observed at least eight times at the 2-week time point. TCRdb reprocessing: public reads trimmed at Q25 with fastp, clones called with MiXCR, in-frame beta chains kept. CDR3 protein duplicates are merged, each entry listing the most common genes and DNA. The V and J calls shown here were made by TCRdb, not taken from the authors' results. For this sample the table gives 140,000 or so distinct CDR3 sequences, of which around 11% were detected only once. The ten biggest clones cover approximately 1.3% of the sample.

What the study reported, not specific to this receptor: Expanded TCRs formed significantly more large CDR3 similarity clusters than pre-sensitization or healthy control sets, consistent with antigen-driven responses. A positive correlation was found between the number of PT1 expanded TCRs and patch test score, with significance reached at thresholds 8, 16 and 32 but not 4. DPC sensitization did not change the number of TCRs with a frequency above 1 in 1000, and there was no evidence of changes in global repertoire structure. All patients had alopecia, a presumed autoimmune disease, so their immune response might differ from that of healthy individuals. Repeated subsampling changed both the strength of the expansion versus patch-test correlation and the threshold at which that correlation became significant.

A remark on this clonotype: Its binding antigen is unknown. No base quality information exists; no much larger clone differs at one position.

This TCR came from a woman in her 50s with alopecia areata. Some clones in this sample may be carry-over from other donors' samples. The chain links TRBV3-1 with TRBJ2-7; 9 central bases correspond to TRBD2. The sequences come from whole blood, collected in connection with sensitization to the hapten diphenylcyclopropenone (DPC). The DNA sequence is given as TGTGCCAGCAGAGGCGGCGGGAGGGCCGCTAACGAGCAGTACTTC. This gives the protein CASRGGGRAANEQYF.